These 6 T cell receptor beta chains were sequenced from one sample in a study of OX40 agonist ivuxolimab in advanced cancers. Repertoires were generated with immunoSEQ multiplex PCR, while TCRdb's copy carries only in-frame clones and drops some. The sample shows some 7,000 clones, around 75% of them seen only once. Sequenced here: CD4+ or CD8+ T cells sorted from blood, sampled in a trial of the OX40 agonist ivuxolimab. Source of these receptors: an adult with an advanced solid tumor such as melanoma, head and neck, liver or kidney cancer.

This clone was seen just once. This chain joins TRBV5-4 and TRBJ2-3, with D possibly matching TRBD2 (5 bases). V was clipped by 3 bases and J by 6 bases, with 11 bases between them. CDR1 SGHNT and CDR2 YYREEE come from the germline V gene (reference sequence). There are 13 residues in the CDR3. This CDR3 is CASSSTPGDTQYF. DNA of the CDR3: TGTGCCAGCAGCTCGACCCCGGGGGATACGCAGTATTTT.

V and J are TRBV7-2 and TRBJ1-1; D call uncertain. There are 14 residues in the CDR3. The germline V gene encodes CDR1 SGHTA and CDR2 FQGNSA. Trimming left V 6 bases short and J 5 bases short, with 16 bases between. CDR3 nucleotides: TGTGCCAGCAGAGAAGACCCATGGGAGACTGAAGCTTTCTTT. It is translated as CASREDPWETEAFF.

On this clone: This specimen includes other DNA sequences encoding the same CDR3. The J gene is TRBJ2-7, the V gene TRBV5-1; maybe TRBD2 (6 bases). The V gene's germline CDR1 is SGHRS and CDR2 YFSETQ. The CDR3 runs 14 residues. Between the trimmed V and J ends, which lost 0 bases and 2 bases, there was a span of 9 bases. The CDR3 nucleotides read TGCGCCAGCAGCTTGGTGGGGGGAACCTACGAGCAGTACTTC. Translated: CASSLVGGTYEQYF.

J is TRBJ2-1 and V is TRBV10-2; TRBD2 matches 9 bases. This CDR3 is 15 amino acids long. V shed 6 bases and J 4 bases; nucleotides not matched to a gene: 7. CDR1 is WSHSY and CDR2 is SAAADI in the germline V gene. The CDR3 DNA is TGCGCCAGCAGACCTGGGACTAGCCAATACAATGAGCAGTTCTTC. Amino acid sequence: CASRPGTSQYNEQFF.

V is TRBV19 and J is TRBJ2-7, with 10 positions matching TRBD1. The J segment lost 1 base and the V segment lost 5 bases, leaving 2 bases of the junction unmatched. The length of the CDR3 is 14 residues. Germline CDR1 reads LNHDA; CDR2 reads SQIVND (reference sequence). The CDR3 nucleotides read TGTGCCAGTAGTCTGGGACAGGGGTCCTACGAGCAGTACTTC. It encodes CASSLGQGSYEQYF. Using reference TRBV19 and TRBJ2-7 for the parts outside the CDR3, the full variable domain is DGGITQSPKYLFRKEGQNVTLSCEQNLNHDAMYWYRQDPGQGLRLIYYSQIVNDFQKGDIAEGYSVSREKKESFPLTVTSAQKNPTAFYLCASSLGQGSYEQYFGPGTRLTVT.

This clone was detected only a few times. The V gene is TRBV9, the J gene TRBJ1-1; D unclear. The CDR3 is 14 amino acids. The V gene's germline CDR1 is SGDLS and CDR2 YYNGEE. Trimming pared 0 bases from V and 1 base from J, leaving 7 bases between. The CDR3 spells CASSVDSRNTEAFF. DNA for the CDR3: TGTGCCAGCAGCGTAGACAGCAGGAACACTGAAGCTTTCTTT.